The 14 T cell receptor beta chains listed next were all sequenced from one sample in a study of identical twins. TCRdb re-derived calls from the 5' RACE reads in MiXCR, one entry per CDR3 protein. This sample yields under 1 million distinct CDR3 sequences, of which more than 9% are seen a single time; around 1.6% belongs to the top ten. The same data also went into a second study, on yellow fever vaccine responses in identical twins.

Sequencing was done on a sample of PBMCs. These receptors originate from a woman under 30 in good health.

The chain is built from TRBV7-2 and TRBJ2-1; TRBD2 matches at 8 bases. V was pared by 4 bases and J by 6 bases, with 5 bases of the junction left unmatched. Germline CDR1 is SGHTA and CDR2 is FQGNSA. CDR3 size: 14 residues. The CDR3 loop reads CASSSSGRGNEQFF. The CDR3, as DNA: TGTGCCAGCAGCTCGAGCGGGAGAGGCAATGAGCAGTTCTTC.

This chain uses TRBV4-1 with TRBJ1-6; D call uncertain. Germline CDR1 reads MGHRA; CDR2 reads YSYEKL. The germline V and J ends were trimmed by 10 bases and 6 bases, with 16 bases remaining between them. The CDR3 is made up of 14 amino acids. The CDR3, as DNA: TGCGCCACAAAGGGTGTTCAGGCTAATTCACCCCTCCACTTT. This encodes CATKGVQANSPLHF.

The rearrangement joins TRBV5-1 to TRBJ2-1; 11 bases agree with TRBD2. This CDR3 is built from 18 residues. CDR1 SGHRS and CDR2 YFSETQ come from the germline V gene. Trimming removed 0 bases from V and 5 bases from J; junction bases left unmatched: 10. The CDR3 spells CASSLAGPTSGVNNEQFF. CDR3 DNA: TGCGCCAGCAGCTTGGCCGGTCCGACTAGCGGGGTTAACAATGAGCAGTTCTTC.

This clonotype was counted many times. V usage is TRBV6-5 and J usage is TRBJ2-2; 7 bases fit TRBD1. J gave up 5 bases and V 0 bases, and 3 bases lay outside the gene matches. The CDR3 totals 15 residues. CDR1 and CDR2 from the germline V gene are MNHEY and SVGAGI. The CDR3 DNA is TGTGCCAGCAGTTACTCGACAGGGTGGACCGGGGAGCTGTTTTTT. As protein: CASSYSTGWTGELFF.

V usage is TRBV12-3 or TRBV12-4 and J usage is TRBJ2-7; 7 positions match TRBD1. The CDR3 is 14 amino acids. J gave up 2 bases and V 6 bases, and 7 bases lay outside the gene matches. CDR3 sequence (DNA): TGTGCCAGCAGGGGGACAGTCTCTCCCTACGAGCAGTACTTC. Amino acid sequence: CASRGTVSPYEQYF.

This clonotype has a handful of counts. The V and J genes are TRBV29-1 and TRBJ2-3, with a possible D match to TRBD1 (5 bases). V lost 4 bases and J lost 2, with 19 bases in between. Germline values: CDR1 SQVTM, CDR2 ANQGSEA. The CDR3 sequence is 16 residues long. CDR3 sequence: CSVGISRGQSTDTQYF. The CDR3 DNA follows: TGCAGCGTTGGGATCAGTAGGGGCCAGTCCACAGATACGCAGTATTTT.

The CDR3 bases are TGTGCCAGCAGCCCGGGACTAGCGGGTGCCGCAAGCTCCTACAATGAGCAGTTCTTC. Translation gives CASSPGLAGAASSYNEQFF. The chain couples TRBV3-1 to TRBJ2-1; 12 bases align to TRBD2. Germline CDR1 is LGHDT and CDR2 is YNNKEL (reference sequence). Unmatched junction bases numbered 10, after V lost 4 bases and J lost 0 bases. The CDR3 is made up of 19 amino acids.

This clonotype showed up many times. This chain uses TRBV24-1 with TRBJ2-1; a possible D gene is TRBD2 (5 bases). CDR3 size: 15 residues. The germline V gene has CDR1 KGHDR and CDR2 SFDVKD. V shed 0 bases and J shed 9 bases, with 14 bases lying between them. Written as DNA, the CDR3 is TGTGCCACCAGTGATTTGCGAGAACCTAGCCGTGAGCAGTTCTTC. Translated, it gives CATSDLREPSREQFF.

At least ten counts were recorded for this clonotype. This chain links TRBV12-3 or TRBV12-4 with TRBJ2-1, with a tentative D call TRBD1 (6 bases). CDR3 length equals 16 residues. V was trimmed by 3 bases and J by 0 bases, leaving 12 bases between them. CDR3 bases: TGTGCCAGCAGTTTGGTCGGACAGAGCTCCTACAATGAGCAGTTCTTC. Its translation is CASSLVGQSSYNEQFF.

This clonotype came up many times. The chain links TRBV5-6 to TRBJ2-3; no firm D call. V dropped 2 bases and J dropped 0 bases, with 7 bases sitting between them. CDR3 size: 14 residues. CDR1 and CDR2 (germline): SGHDT, YYEEEE. As DNA, the CDR3 is TGTGCCAGCAGCTTACTACATAGCACAGATACGCAGTATTTT. Protein product: CASSLLHSTDTQYF.

This clonotype was seen a few times. The genes are TRBV5-1 and TRBJ2-2, with 7 bases identical to TRBD2. Germline CDR1 SGHRS, CDR2 YFSETQ. The CDR3 is 16 residues long. V shed 0 bases, J shed 3 bases, and the junction held 5 bases outside the gene matches. This CDR3 is CASSLAGAGDTGELFF. In nucleotides, the CDR3 is TGCGCCAGCAGCTTGGCCGGCGCGGGGGACACCGGGGAGCTGTTTTTT.

The chain joins TRBV9 to TRBJ2-1; 7 bases match TRBD1. The trim removed 3 bases at V and 3 bases at J, leaving 6 bases unmatched. The CDR3 runs to 15 residues. The germline CDR1 and CDR2 sequences are SGDLS and YYNGEE. CDR3 nucleotides: TGTGCCAGCAGCGCAACCAGGGGGAACTACAATGAGCAGTTCTTC. Translating gives CASSATRGNYNEQFF.

In DNA form, the CDR3 reads TGTGCCAGCAGTTTGGATCGGACAGGCTCCTACAATGAGCAGTTCTTC. The encoded protein is CASSLDRTGSYNEQFF. The chain recombines TRBV27 with TRBJ2-1; TRBD1 aligns across 7 bases. Germline V gives CDR1 MNHEY, CDR2 SMNVEV (reference sequence). This CDR3 spans 16 amino acids. V lost 3 bases, J lost 0 bases, and 5 bases stayed unmatched.

This clonotype was seen a few times. The rearrangement joins TRBV5-1 to TRBJ1-3; D is undetermined. There are 13 residues in the CDR3. Germline V gives CDR1 SGHRS, CDR2 YFSETQ. The germline V and J ends were trimmed by 6 bases and 0 bases, with 7 bases remaining between them. This CDR3 is CASTEVSGNTIYF. Here the CDR3 DNA reads TGCGCCAGCACAGAGGTCTCTGGAAACACCATATATTTT.